This TCR beta chain was obtained from a study of blood T cells in healthy people across ages. Per the germline V gene, CDR1 is LNHNV and CDR2 is YYDKDF (reference sequence). This CDR3 is built from 13 residues. V shed 0 bases and J shed 8 bases, with 10 bases lying between them. In its sample, this clonotype was seen a few times. Together with a sample-barcoded 5' primer, a J-beta primer mix was included in a second PCR lasting about 7 to 11 cycles. MiXCR was run by TCRdb on the 5' RACE reads, yielding one entry per CDR3 protein. This repertoire shows about 800,000 distinct CDR3 sequences, around 25% found once; its top ten account for more than 3%. The same specimen was also included in a second study, on T cells of mothers and their children.

The sequence derives from a boy under 18 in good health. The chain joins TRBV15 to TRBJ2-5; D is perhaps TRBD1 (6 bases). Sequenced: blood. The DNA for the CDR3 is TGTGCCACCAGCAGAGATCAGGGGCCTACCCAGTACTTC. This sequence encodes CATSRDQGPTQYF.